Shown below are 25 T cell receptor beta chains from a single sample sequenced in a study of T cell repertoires in cytomegalovirus infection. MiXCR was run by TCRdb on the reads, yielding one entry per CDR3 protein. The repertoire holds about 52,000 distinct CDR3 sequences, with roughly 21% as singletons. No antigen has been identified for these receptors. The source material was CD8+ T cells from cultured PBMCs, sampled from culture after CMV antigen stimulation. All receptors come from a human donor in good health (CMV status not recorded). Some clones in this sample may be carry-over from other donors' samples.

This chain links TRBV12-3 or TRBV12-4 with TRBJ2-1, with 9 bases fitting TRBD2. Unmatched junction bases numbered 4, after V lost 4 bases and J lost 6 bases. The CDR3 extends over 14 amino acids. CDR3 region: CASSSSGAFNEQFF. CDR3 in DNA: TGTGCCAGCAGTTCTAGCGGGGCATTCAATGAGCAGTTCTTC.

The chain links TRBV7-2 to TRBJ1-6, with TRBD1 identical over 11 bases. This CDR3 has 17 amino acids. The junction had 8 bases not matched to a gene; V was cut back by 4 bases and J by 6 bases. Germline CDR1 is SGHTA and CDR2 is FQGNSA. CDR3 coding DNA: TGTGCCAGCAGCTCCGGGACAGGGGGTAGAATTAATTCACCCCTCCACTTT. Its translation: CASSSGTGGRINSPLHF.

This clonotype was counted between two and nine times. This sequence joins TRBV4-3 and TRBJ2-7; TRBD2 is a possible D gene (6 bases). This CDR3 spans 12 amino acids. V shed 1 base and J shed 6 bases, with 7 bases lying between them. The germline V gene encodes CDR1 LGHNA and CDR2 YSLEER. The CDR3 sequence: CASSQVSGEQYF. CDR3 bases: TGCGCCAGCAGCCAAGTTAGCGGCGAGCAGTACTTC.

This clonotype was observed a few times. The J gene is TRBJ1-1, the V gene TRBV5-8, with unresolved D. Germline V CDR1 and CDR2: SGHTS, YDEGEE. The V gene lost 0 bases and the J gene lost 4 bases, with 13 bases spanning the gap. The CDR3 extends over 15 amino acids. This CDR3 reads CASSLVDERGTEAFF. CDR3 nucleotides: TGTGCCAGCAGCTTGGTGGACGAACGGGGCACTGAAGCTTTCTTT.

In its sample, this clonotype was seen a few times. The chain joins TRBV7-9 to TRBJ1-2; possibly TRBD1 for D (6 bases). The CDR3 totals 16 residues. The germline gives CDR1 SEHNR, CDR2 FQNEAQ (reference sequence). V lost 5 bases to trimming and J lost 2 bases, with 18 bases between them. The CDR3 DNA reads as TGTGCCAGCAGCCCGGAGACAGGACTTACCAACTATGGCTACACCTTC. Amino acid sequence: CASSPETGLTNYGYTF.

This clonotype was detected a few times. The gene calls are TRBV4-1 and TRBJ1-2, with 12 bases aligning to TRBD1. The CDR3 is 16 amino acids. Germline-derived CDR1 and CDR2 are MGHRA and YSYEKL. The J segment lost 6 bases and the V segment lost 4 bases, leaving 9 bases of the junction unmatched. The CDR3 nucleotides read TGCGCCAGCAGCCTAACTACCGGGACAGGGGGCAATGGCTACACCTTC. The encoded protein is CASSLTTGTGGNGYTF.

J is TRBJ2-1 and V is TRBV18, with TRBD2 matching 8 bases. The CDR3 runs 17 residues. V gave up 3 bases and J gave up 2 bases; unmatched junction bases: 9. CDR1 and CDR2 from the germline V gene are KGHSH and LQKENI. The CDR3 spells CASSPLIQRGPYNEQFF. The CDR3, as DNA: TGTGCCAGCTCACCTCTGATTCAGCGGGGGCCCTACAATGAGCAGTTCTTC.

This chain links TRBV4-2 with TRBJ1-2; TRBD1 matches at 10 bases. CDR1 LGHNA and CDR2 YNFKEQ come from the germline V gene. CDR3 length: 15 amino acids. J lost 6 bases, V lost 1 base, and 5 bases had no gene match. CDR3 residues: CASSQGGQGRNGYTF. Written as DNA, the CDR3 is TGTGCCAGCAGCCAAGGGGGACAGGGGCGGAATGGCTACACCTTC.

The table lists this clonotype with a count of one. The CDR3 coding sequence is TGTGCTAGTGGTGGAGGCAACAGGGGGAACTATGGCTACACCTTC. Protein product: CASGGGNRGNYGYTF. The chain employs TRBV12-5 and TRBJ1-2; 8 positions agree with TRBD1. The length of the CDR3 is 15 residues. CDR1 is LGHNT, CDR2 FRNRAP, per germline. The V gene end was trimmed by 5 bases and the J gene end by 2 bases; junction bases not matched to a gene: 7.

This clonotype was counted only a few times. V and J are TRBV7-2 and TRBJ2-7, with 8 bases that match TRBD2. Germline-derived CDR1 and CDR2 are SGHTA and FQGNSA. The length of the CDR3 is 16 residues. V lost 5 bases to trimming and J lost 3 bases; unmatched junction nucleotides: 12. CDR3 sequence: CASSPILAGWRYEQYF. CDR3 in DNA: TGTGCCAGCAGCCCGATTCTAGCGGGCTGGCGCTACGAGCAGTACTTC.

This clonotype was observed a few times. The rearrangement uses TRBV29-1 and TRBJ2-7, with 7 bases fitting TRBD1. With V trimmed by 4 bases and J by 1 base, 1 base remained unmatched. This CDR3 has 12 residues. Per the germline V gene, CDR1 is SQVTM and CDR2 is ANQGSEA. Here the CDR3 reads CSVVTGSYEQYF. CDR3 sequence (DNA): TGCAGCGTTGTGACAGGGTCCTACGAGCAGTACTTC.

This chain links TRBV12-3 or TRBV12-4 with TRBJ2-1, with D unresolved. Trimming left V 5 bases short and J 5 bases short, with 7 bases between. This CDR3 comprises 12 residues. The CDR3 loop reads CASSKTNNEQFF. The CDR3 DNA sequence: TGTGCCAGCAGTAAGACCAACAATGAGCAGTTCTTC.

The genes are TRBV7-2 and TRBJ2-3; 15 bases line up with TRBD2. CDR3 length equals 16 residues. Germline assignment: CDR1 SGHTA and CDR2 FQGNSA. The J segment lost 11 bases and the V segment lost 4 bases, leaving 10 bases of the junction unmatched. CDR3 protein: CASSSGTSGGPGGQYF. DNA for the CDR3: TGTGCCAGCAGCTCCGGGACTAGCGGGGGGCCCGGGGGGCAGTATTTT.

This clonotype was counted many times. The V gene is TRBV6-5, the J gene TRBJ1-5; D is undetermined. This CDR3 has 13 amino acids. V lost 2 bases and J lost 3, with 5 bases in between. Germline values: CDR1 MNHEY, CDR2 SVGAGI. The CDR3 spells CASSYRVNQPQHF. CDR3 in DNA: TGTGCCAGCAGTTACAGGGTCAATCAGCCCCAGCATTTT.

The chain carries TRBV6-1 and TRBJ2-3; 7 nucleotides agree with TRBD1. This CDR3 spans 15 amino acids. The junction had 1 base not matched to a gene; V was cut back by 0 bases and J by 1 base. Germline CDR1 reads MNHNS; CDR2 reads SASEGT. The CDR3 region is CASSEAQGGTDTQYF. The CDR3 region has the DNA TGTGCCAGCAGTGAAGCTCAGGGGGGCACAGATACGCAGTATTTT.

This clonotype was counted a few times. The chain links TRBV27 to TRBJ1-2; D is perhaps TRBD1 (5 bases). CDR1 MNHEY and CDR2 SMNVEV come from the germline V gene (reference sequence). Trimming pared 3 bases from V and 0 bases from J, leaving 8 bases between. The CDR3 consists of 14 residues. The chain's CDR3 is CASSLGGSNYGYTF. CDR3 DNA: TGTGCCAGCAGTTTGGGGGGATCTAACTATGGCTACACCTTC.

The V and J genes are TRBV5-6 and TRBJ2-3; TRBD2 matches at 8 bases. The germline V gene encodes CDR1 SGHDT and CDR2 YYEEEE. CDR3 length: 18 amino acids. The V and J ends lost 0 bases and 3 bases, in that order; junction bases with no gene match: 12. DNA of the CDR3: TGTGCCAGCAGCTTGGGGGCCGGGGGGGGTCTCGGAACAGATACGCAGTATTTT. Amino acids: CASSLGAGGGLGTDTQYF.

The chain joins TRBV2 to TRBJ2-2; 8 bases agree with TRBD2. The CDR3 contains 17 residues. V lost 0 bases to trimming and J lost 7 bases; unmatched junction nucleotides: 10. Germline V lookup: CDR1 SNHLY, CDR2 FYNNEI. The CDR3 region has the DNA TGTGCCAGCAGTGAAGCCGTTCCGAGCGGGGGTATCGGGGAGCTGTTTTTT. The encoded protein is CASSEAVPSGGIGELFF. Full variable domain (rest looked up from reference TRBV2 and TRBJ2-2): EPEVTQTPSHQVTQMGQEVILRCVPISNHLYFYWYRQILGQKVEFLVSFYNNEISEKSEIFDDQFSVERPDGSNFTLKIRSTKLEDSAMYFCASSEAVPSGGIGELFFGEGSRLTVL.

The chain couples TRBV6-6 to TRBJ2-5; possibly TRBD1 or TRBD2 for D (6 bases each). The CDR3 extends over 13 amino acids. Looked up from germline, CDR1 is MNHNY and CDR2 is SVGAGI (reference sequence). Trimming took 4 bases from V and 4 from J, leaving 10 bases between them. CDR3 nucleotides: TGTGCCAGCAGTTCTCGGGGGCGAGAGACCCAGTACTTC. Translation: CASSSRGRETQYF.

The chain carries TRBV20-1 and TRBJ2-7; 10 nucleotides agree with TRBD1. With V trimmed by 3 bases and J by 2 bases, 4 bases remained unmatched. CDR1 DFQATT and CDR2 SNEGSKA come from the germline V gene (reference sequence). This CDR3 is built from 14 residues. This CDR3 is CSARPGQGTYEQYF. CDR3 nucleotide sequence: TGCAGTGCTAGGCCGGGACAGGGGACCTACGAGCAGTACTTC.

The V gene is TRBV6-2 or TRBV6-3, the J gene TRBJ2-2, with 8 positions matching TRBD1. CDR3 size: 15 residues. The V gene end was trimmed by 0 bases and the J gene end by 7 bases; junction bases not matched to a gene: 4. CDR1 is MNHEY, CDR2 SVGEGT, per germline. For the CDR3, the DNA is TGTGCCAGCAGTTACTCTGGACAGGGTGGCGGGGAGCTGTTTTTT. Translated: CASSYSGQGGGELFF.

The chain joins TRBV7-2 to TRBJ2-7; 9 nucleotides align to TRBD2. Germline CDR1 SGHTA, CDR2 FQGNSA. V lost 4 bases to trimming and J lost 3 bases; unmatched junction nucleotides: 7. The CDR3 extends over 15 amino acids. DNA of the CDR3: TGTGCCAGCAGCTCCACGACTAGCGGCTTCTACGAGCAGTACTTC. It is translated as CASSSTTSGFYEQYF.

The rearrangement links TRBV12-3 or TRBV12-4 to TRBJ1-1, with TRBD1 matching over 9 bases. Unmatched junction bases numbered 5, after V lost 5 bases and J lost 7 bases. The CDR3 is 13 amino acids. The CDR3 protein is CASSPQGAVEAFF. The CDR3 nucleotides read TGTGCCAGCAGTCCACAGGGGGCGGTTGAAGCTTTCTTT.

This clonotype was recorded a few times. This sequence joins TRBV5-4 and TRBJ2-7; no firm D call. The length of the CDR3 is 13 residues. V was clipped by 0 bases and J by 2 bases, with 6 bases between them. Germline lookup yields CDR1 SGHNT and CDR2 YYREEE (reference sequence). CDR3 in amino acids: CASSLGSPYEQYF. CDR3 nucleotide sequence: TGTGCCAGCAGCTTGGGGAGCCCCTACGAGCAGTACTTC.

The table lists this clonotype with many counts. The chain uses TRBV6-5 and TRBJ2-1; a weak D match, TRBD1 (6 bases). Germline V gives CDR1 MNHEY, CDR2 SVGAGI. V lost 3 bases to trimming and J lost 7 bases, with 13 bases between them. The CDR3 consists of 14 residues. The CDR3 protein is CASSYLAGDNEQFF. CDR3 DNA: TGTGCCAGCAGTTATTTGGCAGGGGATAATGAGCAGTTCTTC.